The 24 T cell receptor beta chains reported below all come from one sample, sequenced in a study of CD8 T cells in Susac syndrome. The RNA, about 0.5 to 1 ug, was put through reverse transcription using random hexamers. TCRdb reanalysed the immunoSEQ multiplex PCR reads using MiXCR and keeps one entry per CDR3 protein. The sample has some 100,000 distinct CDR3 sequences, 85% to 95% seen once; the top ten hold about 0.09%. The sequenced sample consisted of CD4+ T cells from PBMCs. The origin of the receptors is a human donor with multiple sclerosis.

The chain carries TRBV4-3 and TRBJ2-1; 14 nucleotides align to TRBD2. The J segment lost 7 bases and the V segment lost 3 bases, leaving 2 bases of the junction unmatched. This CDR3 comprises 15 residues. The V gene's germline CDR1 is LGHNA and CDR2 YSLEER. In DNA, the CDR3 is TGCGCCAGCAGCCACGGACTAGCGGGGGGTAATGAGCAGTTCTTC. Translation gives CASSHGLAGGNEQFF.

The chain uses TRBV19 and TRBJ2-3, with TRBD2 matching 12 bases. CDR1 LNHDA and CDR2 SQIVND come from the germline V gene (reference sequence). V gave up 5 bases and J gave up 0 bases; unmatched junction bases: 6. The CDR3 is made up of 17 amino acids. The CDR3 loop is CASSSTSGGPSTDTQYF. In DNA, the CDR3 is TGTGCCAGTAGTTCGACTAGCGGGGGCCCTAGCACAGATACGCAGTATTTT.

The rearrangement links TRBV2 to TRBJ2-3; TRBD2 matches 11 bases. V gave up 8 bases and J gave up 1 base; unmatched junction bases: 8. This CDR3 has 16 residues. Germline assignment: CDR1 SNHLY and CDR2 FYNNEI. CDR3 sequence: CASVEATSGGTDTQYF. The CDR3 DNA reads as TGTGCCAGCGTAGAGGCGACTAGCGGGGGCACAGATACGCAGTATTTT. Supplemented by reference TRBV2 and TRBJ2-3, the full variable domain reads EPEVTQTPSHQVTQMGQEVILRCVPISNHLYFYWYRQILGQKVEFLVSFYNNEISEKSEIFDDQFSVERPDGSNFTLKIRSTKLEDSAMYFCASVEATSGGTDTQYFGPGTRLTVL.

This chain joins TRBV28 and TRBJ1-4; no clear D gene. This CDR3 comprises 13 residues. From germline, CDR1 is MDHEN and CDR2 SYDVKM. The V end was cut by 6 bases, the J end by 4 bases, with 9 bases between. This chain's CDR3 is CASRKQHNEKLFF. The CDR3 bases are TGTGCCAGCAGAAAACAGCATAATGAAAAACTGTTTTTT.

This CDR3 is CASSLPRASDEQFF. CDR3 nucleotide sequence: TGCGCCAGCAGCTTGCCCAGGGCTAGCGATGAGCAGTTCTTC. The rearrangement links TRBV5-1 to TRBJ2-1, with D perhaps TRBD2 (6 bases). Germline V CDR1 and CDR2: SGHRS, YFSETQ. The CDR3 extends over 14 amino acids. The V and J ends lost 1 base and 8 bases respectively, with 13 bases between them. Combining the CDR3 with reference TRBV5-1 and TRBJ2-1 gives the whole variable domain KAGVTQTPRYLIKTRGQQVTLSCSPISGHRSVSWYQQTPGQGLQFLFEYFSETQRNKGNFPGRFSGRQFSNSRSEMNVSTLELGDSALYLCASSLPRASDEQFFGPGTRLTVL.

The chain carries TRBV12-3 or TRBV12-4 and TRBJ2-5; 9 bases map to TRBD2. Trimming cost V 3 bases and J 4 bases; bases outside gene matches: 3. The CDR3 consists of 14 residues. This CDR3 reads CASSFRRGGETQYF. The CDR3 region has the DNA TGTGCCAGCAGTTTTCGGCGGGGGGGAGAGACCCAGTACTTC.

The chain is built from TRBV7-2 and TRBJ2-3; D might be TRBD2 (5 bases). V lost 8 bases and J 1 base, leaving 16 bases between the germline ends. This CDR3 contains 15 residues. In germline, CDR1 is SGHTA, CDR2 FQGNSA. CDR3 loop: CASRPVGSRTDTQYF. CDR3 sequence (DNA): TGTGCCAGCCGACCAGTGGGGAGCCGCACAGATACGCAGTATTTT.

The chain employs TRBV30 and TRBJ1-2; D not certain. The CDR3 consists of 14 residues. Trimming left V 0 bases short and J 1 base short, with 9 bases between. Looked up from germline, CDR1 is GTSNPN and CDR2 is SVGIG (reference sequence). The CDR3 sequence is CAWSVLGHNYGYTF. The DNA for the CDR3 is TGTGCCTGGAGTGTACTAGGTCATAACTATGGCTACACCTTC.

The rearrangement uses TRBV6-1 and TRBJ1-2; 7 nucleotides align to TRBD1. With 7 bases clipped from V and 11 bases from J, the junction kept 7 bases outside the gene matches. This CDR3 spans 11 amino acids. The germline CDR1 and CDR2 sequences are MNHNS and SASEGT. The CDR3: CASTDPGQYTF. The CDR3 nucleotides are TGTGCCAGCACTGACCCGGGACAGTACACCTTC.

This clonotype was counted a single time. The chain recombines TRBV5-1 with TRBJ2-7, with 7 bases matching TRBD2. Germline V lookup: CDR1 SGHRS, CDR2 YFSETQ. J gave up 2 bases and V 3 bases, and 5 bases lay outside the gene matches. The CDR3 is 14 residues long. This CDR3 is CASSSPSGAYEQYF. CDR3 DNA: TGCGCCAGCAGCTCGCCTAGCGGAGCCTACGAGCAGTACTTC.

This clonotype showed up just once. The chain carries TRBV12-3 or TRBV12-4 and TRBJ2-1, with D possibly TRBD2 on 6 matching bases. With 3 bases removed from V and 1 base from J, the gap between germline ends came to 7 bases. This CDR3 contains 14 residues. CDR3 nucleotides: TGTGCCAGCAGTTTTGCGGGGTCCTACAATGAGCAGTTCTTC. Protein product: CASSFAGSYNEQFF.

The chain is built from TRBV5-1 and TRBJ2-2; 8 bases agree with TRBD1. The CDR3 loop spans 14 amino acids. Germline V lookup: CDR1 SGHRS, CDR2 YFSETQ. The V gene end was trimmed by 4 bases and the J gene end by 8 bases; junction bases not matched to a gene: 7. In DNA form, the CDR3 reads TGCGCCAGCAGCGTATCGACAGGGGCAGGGGAGCTGTTTTTT. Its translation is CASSVSTGAGELFF.

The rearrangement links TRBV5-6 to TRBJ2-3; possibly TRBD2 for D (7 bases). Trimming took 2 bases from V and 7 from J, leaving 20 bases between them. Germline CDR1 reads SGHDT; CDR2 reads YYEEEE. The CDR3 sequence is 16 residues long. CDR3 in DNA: TGTGCCAGCAGCTTATTGGGGGCGGGGGCCAGTAATACGCAGTATTTT. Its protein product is CASSLLGAGASNTQYF.

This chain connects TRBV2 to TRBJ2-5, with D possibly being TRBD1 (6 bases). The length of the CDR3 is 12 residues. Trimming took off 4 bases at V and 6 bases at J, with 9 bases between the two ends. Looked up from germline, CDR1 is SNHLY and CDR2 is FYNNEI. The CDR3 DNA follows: TGTGCCAGCAGTGTGCAGGGGAAGACCCAGTACTTC. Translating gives CASSVQGKTQYF.

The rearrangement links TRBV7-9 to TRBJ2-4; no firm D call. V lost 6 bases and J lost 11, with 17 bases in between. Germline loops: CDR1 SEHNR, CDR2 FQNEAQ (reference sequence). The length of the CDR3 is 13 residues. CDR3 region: CASSRSKDPLQYF. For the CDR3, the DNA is TGTGCCAGCAGTCGATCTAAAGACCCACTTCAGTACTTC.

Here the CDR3 DNA reads TGCGCCAGCAGCCAGGGACTCGATTACGGGGAGCTGTTTTTT. Its translation: CASSQGLDYGELFF. This chain uses TRBV4-3 with TRBJ2-2, with D possibly being TRBD2 (6 bases). From germline, CDR1 is LGHNA and CDR2 YSLEER. With 3 bases removed from V and 7 bases from J, the gap between germline ends came to 12 bases. The CDR3 spans 14 residues.

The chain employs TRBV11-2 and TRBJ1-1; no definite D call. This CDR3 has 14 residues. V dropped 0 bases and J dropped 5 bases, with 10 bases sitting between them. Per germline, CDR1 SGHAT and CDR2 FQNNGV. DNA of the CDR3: TGTGCCAGCAGCTTAGAGGGAGGTTTGACTGAAGCTTTCTTT. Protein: CASSLEGGLTEAFF. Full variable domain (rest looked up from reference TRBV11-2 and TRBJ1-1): EAGVAQSPRYKIIEKRQSVAFWCNPISGHATLYWYQQILGQGPKLLIQFQNNGVVDDSQLPKDRFSAERLKGVDSTLKIQPAKLEDSAVYLCASSLEGGLTEAFFGQGTRLTVV.

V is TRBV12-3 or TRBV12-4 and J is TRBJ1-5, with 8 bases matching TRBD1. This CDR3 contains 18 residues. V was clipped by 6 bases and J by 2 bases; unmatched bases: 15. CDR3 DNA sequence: TGTGCCAGCAGATCCCTCTCGTCAGGGGGCGCGGGCAATCAGCCCCAGCATTTT. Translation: CASRSLSSGGAGNQPQHF.

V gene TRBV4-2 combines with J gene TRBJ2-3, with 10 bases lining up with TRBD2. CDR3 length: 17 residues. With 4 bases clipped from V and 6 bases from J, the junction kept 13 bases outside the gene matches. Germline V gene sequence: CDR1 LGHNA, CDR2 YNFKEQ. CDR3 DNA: TGTGCCAGCAGCCGCCCTACGTTCAGCGGGGGGGACGATACGCAGTATTTT. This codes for CASSRPTFSGGDDTQYF.

The CDR3 nucleotides read TGTGCCAGCAGCCAAGCAGGGTTCGATGCTTTCTTT. This translates into CASSQAGFDAFF. The V call is TRBV3-1, the J call TRBJ1-1; tentative D call: TRBD1 (5 bases). V was clipped by 1 base and J by 11 bases, with 11 bases between them. Germline CDR1 is LGHDT and CDR2 is YNNKEL (reference sequence). There are 12 residues in the CDR3. Full variable domain (remainder filled in from reference TRBV3-1 and TRBJ1-1): DTAVSQTPKYLVTQMGNDKSIKCEQNLGHDTMYWYKQDSKKFLKIMFSYNNKELIINETVPNRFSPKSPDKAHLNLHINSLELGDSAVYFCASSQAGFDAFFGQGTRLTVV.

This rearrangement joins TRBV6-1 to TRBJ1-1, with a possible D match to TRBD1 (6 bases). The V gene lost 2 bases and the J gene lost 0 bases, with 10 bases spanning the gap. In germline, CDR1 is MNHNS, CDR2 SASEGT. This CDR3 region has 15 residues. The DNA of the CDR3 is TGTGCCAGCAGTGAACAGGGGAAGATGAACACTGAAGCTTTCTTT. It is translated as CASSEQGKMNTEAFF.

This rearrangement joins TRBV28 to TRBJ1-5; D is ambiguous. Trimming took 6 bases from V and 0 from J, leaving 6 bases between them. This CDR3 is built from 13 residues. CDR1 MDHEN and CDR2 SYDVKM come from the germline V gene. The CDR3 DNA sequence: TGTGCCAGCAGCTGGGTTAGCAATCAGCCCCAGCATTTT. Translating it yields CASSWVSNQPQHF.

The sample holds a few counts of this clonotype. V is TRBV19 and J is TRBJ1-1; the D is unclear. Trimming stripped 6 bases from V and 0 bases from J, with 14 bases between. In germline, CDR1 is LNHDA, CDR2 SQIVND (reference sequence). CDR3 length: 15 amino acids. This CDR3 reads CASSLGRRMNTEAFF. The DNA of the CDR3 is TGTGCCAGTAGCCTAGGACGGAGGATGAACACTGAAGCTTTCTTT.

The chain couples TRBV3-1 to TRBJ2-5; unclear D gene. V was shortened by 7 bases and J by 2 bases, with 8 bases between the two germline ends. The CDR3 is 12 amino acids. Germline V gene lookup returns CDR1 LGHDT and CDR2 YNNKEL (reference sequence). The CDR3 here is CASTGGQETQYF. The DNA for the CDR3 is TGTGCCAGCACGGGCGGACAAGAGACCCAGTACTTC.